What follows are 32 T cell receptor beta chains derived from one specimen sequenced in a study of blood T cell repertoires in COVID-19. Clones were sequenced by immunoSEQ multiplex PCR, and TCRdb holds only the in-frame ones, with some missing. This sample carries fewer than 200,000 clones, 85% to 90% of them seen once, and the ten largest clones take about an eighth. Material: peripheral blood. The receptor source for this set is a woman in her 70s with COVID-19, enrolled during active disease.

V gene TRBV7-3 combines with J gene TRBJ2-2; 14 positions match TRBD2. Germline-derived CDR1 and CDR2 are SGHTA and FQGTGA. The CDR3 consists of 17 residues. The V gene end was trimmed by 4 bases and the J gene end by 5 bases; junction bases not matched to a gene: 6. This chain's CDR3 is CASSSQGLAGETGELFF. CDR3 nucleotide sequence: TGTGCCAGCAGCTCCCAGGGACTAGCGGGAGAAACCGGGGAGCTGTTTTTT.

This chain joins TRBV13 and TRBJ1-5; 10 bases fit TRBD1. V was pared by 5 bases and J by 3 bases, with 7 bases of the junction left unmatched. Germline V gene data show CDR1 as PRHDT and CDR2 as FYEKMQ (reference sequence). The CDR3 is 16 residues long. CDR3 DNA: TGTGCCAGCAGCCGCCGGACAGGGGGTCTCAATCAGCCCCAGCATTTT. It translates to CASSRRTGGLNQPQHF.

The chain employs TRBV12-1 and TRBJ2-4; the D segment call TRBD2 is taken from the table without a DNA check. TRBV12-1 constitutes a pseudogene. The CDR3 sequence is 21 residues long. The DNA of the CDR3 is TGTGCCAGCAGCCCTGAAGGGAGTCGGGAGATTAGGGCTTTAGCCAAAAACATTCAGTACTTC. Its protein is CASSPEGSREIRALAKNIQYF.

The rearrangement links TRBV19 to TRBJ1-3; 7 bases align to TRBD1. This CDR3 spans 14 amino acids. Germline CDR1 reads LNHDA; CDR2 reads SQIVND (reference sequence). The J segment lost 4 bases and the V segment lost 6 bases, leaving 6 bases of the junction unmatched. The CDR3 is CASSPGGSGNTIYF. The CDR3 region has the DNA TGTGCCAGTAGCCCAGGGGGATCCGGAAACACCATATATTTT.

V usage is TRBV6-5 and J usage is TRBJ2-7, with a possible D match to TRBD1 (6 bases). Germline assignment: CDR1 MNHEY and CDR2 SVGAGI. This CDR3 region has 15 residues. With 2 bases removed from V and 4 bases from J, the gap between germline ends came to 15 bases. CDR3 nucleotides: TGTGCCAGCAGTTACGGGGGACAAAGAACTTACGAGCAGTACTTC. Translated, it gives CASSYGGQRTYEQYF.

Of note for this clone: In the same sample, other DNA sequences code for this CDR3. The CDR3 loop is CASSPGQGNTEAFF. DNA of the CDR3: TGTGCCAGCTCACCAGGACAGGGGAACACTGAAGCTTTCTTT. The chain has TRBV18 and TRBJ1-1; TRBD1 aligns across 8 bases. Germline CDR1 is KGHSH and CDR2 is LQKENI. J was trimmed by 1 base and V by 2 bases; bases with no gene match: 0. This CDR3 spans 14 amino acids.

The V call is TRBV19, the J call TRBJ1-4; D gene ambiguous. Germline CDR1 is LNHDA and CDR2 is SQIVND (reference sequence). This CDR3 region has 12 residues. The V end was cut by 9 bases, the J end by 8 bases, with 13 bases between. In DNA, the CDR3 is TGTGCCAGCAGTCAGGTTCGCGAAAAACTGTTTTTT. Protein sequence: CASSQVREKLFF.

The V call is TRBV5-1, the J call TRBJ2-5, with 7 bases fitting TRBD2. V was pared by 4 bases and J by 4 bases, with 19 bases of the junction left unmatched. The CDR3 spans 18 residues. In germline, CDR1 is SGHRS, CDR2 YFSETQ. CDR3 coding DNA: TGCGCCAGCAGCCCAAACCTCCAATGGGGAGGGCCTTTAGAGACCCAGTACTTC. Translation: CASSPNLQWGGPLETQYF.

This sequence joins TRBV3-1 (or the pseudogene TRBV3-2) and TRBJ1-4, with D unclear. The CDR3 extends over 16 amino acids. Germline lookup yields CDR1 LGHDT and CDR2 YNNKEL (reference sequence). V was pared by 4 bases and J by 0 bases, with 12 bases between. The CDR3 here is CASSPPGIATNEKLFF. DNA of the CDR3: TGTGCCAGCAGCCCACCGGGGATCGCAACTAATGAAAAACTGTTTTTT.

This chain joins TRBV19 and TRBJ2-7, with TRBD2 matching 8 bases. V was pared by 3 bases and J by 3 bases, with 7 bases of the junction left unmatched. This CDR3 has 15 amino acids. Germline V CDR1 and CDR2: LNHDA, SQIVND (reference sequence). This CDR3 is CASSIEREGIYEQYF. CDR3 DNA sequence: TGTGCCAGTAGTATTGAACGGGAGGGGATCTACGAGCAGTACTTC.

This rearrangement joins TRBV5-5 to TRBJ2-7, with 9 bases lining up with TRBD2. Germline-derived CDR1 and CDR2 are SGHKS and YYEKEE (reference sequence). J gave up 2 bases and V 4 bases, and 7 bases lay outside the gene matches. CDR3 size: 15 residues. The CDR3 protein is CASSARGLATYEQYF. The DNA for the CDR3 is TGTGCCAGCAGCGCGCGGGGACTAGCAACCTACGAGCAGTACTTC.

In regard to this clone: Distinct nucleotide sequences in the sample also encode this CDR3. The V gene is TRBV28, the J gene TRBJ2-7; 9 positions agree with TRBD1. Germline V lookup: CDR1 MDHEN, CDR2 SYDVKM. This CDR3 region has 12 residues. Trimming took 8 bases from V and 3 from J; bases not matched to a gene: 2. DNA for the CDR3: TGTGCCAGCCGGGACAGGGACTACGAGCAGTACTTC. Translating gives CASRDRDYEQYF.

DNA of the CDR3: TGTGCCAGCAGTGCCAGGGGGCTAGGCACAGATACGCAGTATTTT. It specifies CASSARGLGTDTQYF. The V call is TRBV28, the J call TRBJ2-3; the match to TRBD1 covers 8 bases. The CDR3 is 15 residues long. CDR1 and CDR2 (germline): MDHEN, SYDVKM. Trimming removed 5 bases from V and 1 base from J; junction bases left unmatched: 5. The full variable domain, rest sourced from reference TRBV28 and TRBJ2-3, is DVKVTQSSRYLVKRTGEKVFLECVQDMDHENMFWYRQDPGLGLRLIYFSYDVKMKEKGDIPEGYSVSREKKERFSLILESASTNQTSMYLCASSARGLGTDTQYFGPGTRLTVL.

V is TRBV6-5 and J is TRBJ1-2; D may be TRBD1 (5 bases). CDR3 length: 15 residues. Germline CDR1 reads MNHEY; CDR2 reads SVGAGI. The V end was cut by 0 bases, the J end by 7 bases, with 15 bases between. The DNA of the CDR3 is TGTGCCAGCAGTTACTCAAGGTTCAGGGATGGTGGCTACACCTTC. Translated: CASSYSRFRDGGYTF.

This chain connects TRBV10-3 to TRBJ1-1; TRBD1 aligns across 10 bases. This CDR3 comprises 15 residues. J was trimmed by 10 bases and V by 0 bases; bases with no gene match: 8. Germline lookup yields CDR1 ENHRY and CDR2 SYGVKD. CDR3 residues: CAISESRDRGGLAFF. The CDR3 bases are TGTGCCATCAGTGAGTCCCGGGACAGGGGTGGATTAGCTTTCTTT.

This rearrangement joins TRBV2 to TRBJ2-2; 11 bases line up with TRBD2. The germline V gene has CDR1 SNHLY and CDR2 FYNNEI. This CDR3 region has 14 residues. V dropped 8 bases and J dropped 7; count of bases not matched to a gene: 6. CDR3 nucleotide sequence: TGTGCCAGCGGAACTAGCGGGAGCCTCGGGGAGCTGTTTTTT. Its protein is CASGTSGSLGELFF.

The table lists this clone with a count of one. The chain links TRBV28 to TRBJ2-2; D unresolved. This CDR3 comprises 13 residues. The germline gives CDR1 MDHEN, CDR2 SYDVKM. V was shortened by 3 bases and J by 6 bases, with 8 bases between the two germline ends. CDR3 protein: CASSFVYAGELFF. The CDR3 nucleotides are TGTGCCAGCAGTTTTGTGTATGCCGGGGAGCTGTTTTTT.

This chain uses TRBV18 with TRBJ1-2, with 9 bases identical to TRBD1. V was clipped by 1 base and J by 2 bases; unmatched bases: 2. CDR1 KGHSH and CDR2 LQKENI come from the germline V gene. This CDR3 has 15 amino acids. In nucleotides, the CDR3 is TGTGCCAGCTCACCACGGGACAGGGAAAACTATGGCTACACCTTC. Translating gives CASSPRDRENYGYTF.

This clone occurred a few times. This chain links TRBV12-5 with TRBJ1-1; D gene unclear. CDR3 length: 13 residues. Trimming cost V 3 bases and J 0 bases, with 5 bases left between them. Germline CDR1 and CDR2: LGHNT and FRNRAP. The CDR3 protein is CASGFQLNTEAFF. The CDR3 nucleotides are TGTGCTAGTGGTTTTCAGTTGAACACTGAAGCTTTCTTT.

The J gene is TRBJ1-5, the V gene TRBV5-3; D unclear. TRBV5-3 is reported as an ORF; its role is uncertain. V lost 0 bases, J lost 7 bases, and 14 bases lay in between. The CDR3 has 15 residues. The CDR3 reads CARSLGLQRRQPQHF. For the CDR3, the DNA is TGTGCCAGAAGCTTGGGACTTCAAAGGCGCCAGCCCCAGCATTTT.

The J gene is TRBJ1-5, the V gene TRBV28; weak D call: TRBD1 (5 bases). Germline loops: CDR1 MDHEN, CDR2 SYDVKM. This CDR3 is 16 amino acids long. V was trimmed by 3 bases and J by 0 bases, leaving 12 bases between them. The CDR3 loop is CASSFAGLNSNQPQHF. DNA of the CDR3: TGTGCCAGCAGTTTTGCGGGACTTAATAGCAATCAGCCCCAGCATTTT.

The chain has TRBV6-1 and TRBJ1-2; unclear D gene. The germline V gene encodes CDR1 MNHNS and CDR2 SASEGT. V lost 4 bases to trimming and J lost 4 bases, with 19 bases between them. This CDR3 has 16 amino acids. CDR3 DNA sequence: TGTGCCAGCAGTGCCGGTTCGGGGTCCGAGGGCTATGGCTACACCTTC. Translated: CASSAGSGSEGYGYTF.

V gene TRBV28 combines with J gene TRBJ1-1; 8 positions match TRBD1. The V gene's germline CDR1 is MDHEN and CDR2 SYDVKM. V was clipped by 2 bases and J by 0 bases; unmatched bases: 2. The CDR3 spans 15 residues. CDR3 DNA: TGTGCCAGCAGTTTACCGGGACAGGTGAACACTGAAGCTTTCTTT. It translates to CASSLPGQVNTEAFF.

The chain has TRBV6-2 or TRBV6-3 and TRBJ2-7; D might be TRBD1 (5 bases). This CDR3 comprises 13 residues. Germline V gene sequence: CDR1 MNHEY, CDR2 SVGEGT. With 6 bases removed from V and 5 bases from J, the gap between germline ends came to 14 bases. The CDR3, as DNA: TGTGCCAGCAGGCCTCAGGGTTTCGACGAGCAGTACTTC. The encoded protein is CASRPQGFDEQYF.

The CDR3 DNA sequence: TGTGCCAGTAGTATGACGACAGGGGTGGTCGAAAAACTGTTTTTT. Its protein is CASSMTTGVVEKLFF. The rearrangement uses TRBV19 and TRBJ1-4; 8 nucleotides match TRBD1. The CDR3 is 15 residues long. Germline CDR1 is LNHDA and CDR2 is SQIVND (reference sequence). The trim removed 3 bases at V and 8 bases at J, leaving 8 bases unmatched.

The chain recombines TRBV28 with TRBJ2-7, with 8 bases lining up with TRBD1. With V trimmed by 7 bases and J by 2 bases, 7 bases remained unmatched. The CDR3 runs 14 residues. Germline CDR1 is MDHEN and CDR2 is SYDVKM. The CDR3 DNA is TGTGCCAGCACGGTCAGGGGGCGACCCTACGAGCAGTACTTC. It encodes CASTVRGRPYEQYF.

The gene calls are TRBV28 and TRBJ1-5, with TRBD1 identical over 8 bases. Per the germline V gene, CDR1 is MDHEN and CDR2 is SYDVKM. This CDR3 comprises 17 residues. The junction had 12 bases not matched to a gene; V was cut back by 5 bases and J by 3 bases. The CDR3 protein is CASSIGQGRVLNQPQHF. CDR3 nucleotide sequence: TGTGCCAGCAGTATAGGACAGGGCCGCGTCCTCAATCAGCCCCAGCATTTT.

The chain combines TRBV6-2 or TRBV6-3 with TRBJ2-1; D might be TRBD1 (6 bases). CDR1 is MNHEY, CDR2 SVGEGT, per germline. The CDR3 has 17 residues. V dropped 4 bases and J dropped 9 bases, with 25 bases sitting between them. The CDR3: CASSSQRTVSPSGEQFF. As DNA, the CDR3 is TGTGCCAGCAGTTCCCAGAGGACAGTCTCCCCAAGCGGTGAGCAGTTCTTC.

The chain uses TRBV2 and TRBJ1-5; 8 nucleotides align to TRBD1. Germline V gene lookup returns CDR1 SNHLY and CDR2 FYNNEI. V shed 6 bases, J shed 5 bases, and the junction held 9 bases outside the gene matches. The CDR3 totals 15 residues. CDR3 loop: CASRLVTGVDQPQHF. CDR3 sequence (DNA): TGTGCCAGCAGACTAGTGACAGGGGTGGATCAGCCCCAGCATTTT.

V usage is TRBV10-3 and J usage is TRBJ1-2; TRBD1 is a possible D gene (6 bases). Deletions cut 6 bases from V and 7 bases from J, with 24 bases between. CDR3 length: 16 amino acids. CDR1 is ENHRY and CDR2 is SYGVKD in the germline V gene. The CDR3 sequence is CAISAKTGAPSFGYTF. The CDR3, as DNA: TGTGCCATCAGCGCTAAGACAGGAGCCCCCTCATTTGGCTACACCTTC.

J is TRBJ2-7 and V is TRBV11-1, with TRBD2 matching 9 bases. V gave up 8 bases and J gave up 3 bases; unmatched junction bases: 8. Germline assignment: CDR1 SGHAT and CDR2 FQDESV (reference sequence). The CDR3 spans 14 residues. DNA for the CDR3: TGTGCCAGCGGGGGGACTAGCTCGAACTACGAGCAGTACTTC. Encoded protein: CASGGTSSNYEQYF. The variable domain in full, with the rest retrieved from reference TRBV11-1 and TRBJ2-7, is EAEVAQSPRYKITEKSQAVAFWCDPISGHATLYWYRQILGQGPELLVQFQDESVVDDSQLPKDRFSAERLKGVDSTLKIQPAELGDSAMYLCASGGTSSNYEQYFGPGTRLTVT.

The chain combines TRBV6-1 with TRBJ1-1; no clear D gene. V lost 3 bases to trimming and J lost 7 bases, with 18 bases between them. This CDR3 is 15 amino acids long. Germline assignment: CDR1 MNHNS and CDR2 SASEGT. The CDR3 is CASSDPRTGYLEAFF. The CDR3 DNA reads as TGTGCCAGCAGTGACCCCCGGACGGGATATCTTGAAGCTTTCTTT.